Below, 19 T cell receptor beta chains from the same sample are listed, as sequenced in a study of cytomegalovirus exposure and HLA in healthy donors. The PCR used 60 Vbeta and 13 Jbeta primers. Sequencing was performed with immunoSEQ multiplex PCR; in TCRdb, only in-frame clones are kept and a portion is missing. The sample contains 200,000 or so clones, 60% to 80% of which appear only once. Sequenced sample: PBMCs. The receptor source for this set is a man aged 18 to 29 in good health and CMV-seronegative.

The gene calls are TRBV7-6 and TRBJ1-4; 7 bases are a match to TRBD1. The length of the CDR3 is 14 residues. Germline assignment: CDR1 SGHVS and CDR2 FNYEAQ. V was clipped by 1 base and J by 8 bases; unmatched bases: 4. As DNA, the CDR3 is TGTGCCAGCAGCTTAGGACAGGGTAACGAAAAACTGTTTTTT. Its translation is CASSLGQGNEKLFF.

The genes are TRBV6-1 and TRBJ2-5, with a tentative D call TRBD1 (5 bases). This CDR3 comprises 12 residues. The V end lost 4 bases, the J end lost 7 bases, and 10 bases lay between the germline ends. The V gene's germline CDR1 is MNHNS and CDR2 SASEGT. The CDR3 region is CASSAGPGTQYF. The CDR3 coding sequence is TGTGCCAGCAGTGCAGGGCCCGGGACCCAGTACTTC.

The gene calls are TRBV7-9 and TRBJ1-1; TRBD1 matches at 8 bases. Germline V lookup: CDR1 SEHNR, CDR2 FQNEAQ (reference sequence). Trimming at V came to 4 bases and at J to 0 bases, leaving 10 bases not matched to a gene. The CDR3 extends over 17 amino acids. The CDR3 loop reads CASSYPDRVGMNTEAFF. The CDR3 DNA reads as TGTGCCAGCAGCTACCCGGACAGGGTTGGTATGAACACTGAAGCTTTCTTT.

The genes are TRBV7-6 and TRBJ2-2, with D maybe TRBD2 (6 bases). This CDR3 comprises 15 residues. V gave up 5 bases and J gave up 2 bases, with 12 bases separating them. Per germline, CDR1 SGHVS and CDR2 FNYEAQ. The CDR3 protein is CASSGGLLNTGELFF. In DNA, the CDR3 is TGTGCCAGCAGCGGGGGACTGCTAAACACCGGGGAGCTGTTTTTT.

This chain uses TRBV30 with TRBJ2-7; 9 bases map to TRBD1. Germline CDR1 GTSNPN, CDR2 SVGIG (reference sequence). CDR3 length: 14 residues. Trimming at V came to 5 bases and at J to 4 bases, leaving 9 bases not matched to a gene. The CDR3 here is CAWRLQGAGYEQYF. DNA for the CDR3: TGTGCCTGGCGATTACAGGGGGCTGGATACGAGCAGTACTTC.

The V gene is TRBV15, the J gene TRBJ2-1; no firm D call. The CDR3 has 14 amino acids. Trimming removed 0 bases at V and 12 bases at J, with 15 bases between. Germline V gene sequence: CDR1 LNHNV, CDR2 YYDKDF (reference sequence). CDR3 DNA: TGTGCCACCAGCAGAGATGACAACCGTCCCCGGCAGTTCTTC. It codes for CATSRDDNRPRQFF.

V gene TRBV7-2 combines with J gene TRBJ2-1; unclear D gene. Trimming took off 2 bases at V and 8 bases at J, with 10 bases between the two ends. The germline V gene encodes CDR1 SGHTA and CDR2 FQGNSA. The CDR3 is 13 residues long. CDR3 in DNA: TGTGCCAGCAGCTTAACTGGTCCCGATGAGCAGTTCTTC. Its protein product is CASSLTGPDEQFF.

This clone was seen at least ten times. V gene TRBV5-4 combines with J gene TRBJ1-2; 12 positions agree with TRBD1. Germline V lookup: CDR1 SGHNT, CDR2 YYREEE (reference sequence). V was pared by 3 bases and J by 11 bases, with 8 bases of the junction left unmatched. The CDR3 length is 14 residues. CDR3 sequence (DNA): TGTGCCAGCAGCTGGGACAGGGGGCACCCCACATACACCTTC. The encoded protein is CASSWDRGHPTYTF.

The chain employs TRBV7-9 and TRBJ2-1, with 13 nucleotides matching TRBD2. There are 15 residues in the CDR3. Per germline, CDR1 SEHNR and CDR2 FQNEAQ (reference sequence). Losses at the gene ends were 5 bases for V and 4 bases for J; bases not matched to a gene: 2. The CDR3 loop is CASSTGLAGYNEQFF. The CDR3 DNA reads TGTGCCAGCAGCACGGGACTAGCGGGGTACAATGAGCAGTTCTTC.

This sequence joins TRBV27 and TRBJ2-2, with 8 bases aligning to TRBD2. V dropped 5 bases and J dropped 9; count of bases not matched to a gene: 5. CDR3 length equals 13 residues. Germline V gene data show CDR1 as MNHEY and CDR2 as SMNVEV (reference sequence). Here the CDR3 DNA reads TGTGCCAGCAGTCAGCGGGGGAGCAGGGAGCTGTTTTTT. This translates into CASSQRGSRELFF.

The V gene is TRBV30, the J gene TRBJ2-7, with a tentative D call TRBD1 (5 bases). This CDR3 is 14 amino acids long. Per germline, CDR1 GTSNPN and CDR2 SVGIG (reference sequence). Trimming removed 4 bases from V and 4 bases from J, with 17 bases in between. CDR3 nucleotides: TGTGCCTGGAACAGAAAGGGGCCTGTTTACGAGCAGTACTTC. The encoded protein is CAWNRKGPVYEQYF.

This chain connects TRBV9 to TRBJ2-7; 8 bases agree with TRBD1. The CDR3 spans 15 residues. CDR1 SGDLS and CDR2 YYNGEE come from the germline V gene. J gave up 2 bases and V 4 bases, and 8 bases lay outside the gene matches. The CDR3 loop reads CASSPHRGSAYEQYF. CDR3 DNA sequence: TGTGCCAGCAGCCCTCACAGGGGGAGTGCCTACGAGCAGTACTTC.

In DNA, the CDR3 is TGTGCCAGCGTAACGGGACAGGGGGCCTACTATGGCTACACCTTC. Its protein is CASVTGQGAYYGYTF. The J gene is TRBJ1-2, the V gene TRBV6-1, with TRBD1 identical over 12 bases. The germline gives CDR1 MNHNS, CDR2 SASEGT. Trimming cost V 8 bases and J 3 bases; bases outside gene matches: 7. The CDR3 covers 15 residues.

The chain couples TRBV28 to TRBJ2-1; weak D call: TRBD1 (5 bases). CDR1 is MDHEN and CDR2 is SYDVKM in the germline V gene. Trimming cost V 0 bases and J 3 bases, with 9 bases left between them. CDR3 length: 15 amino acids. The CDR3 is CASSLWARDYNEQFF. In nucleotides, the CDR3 is TGTGCCAGCAGTTTATGGGCCAGGGACTACAATGAGCAGTTCTTC.

This chain connects TRBV30 to TRBJ2-1; 15 nucleotides align to TRBD2. Trimming took 1 base from V and 9 from J; bases not matched to a gene: 10. Germline CDR1 and CDR2: GTSNPN and SVGIG (reference sequence). The CDR3 spans 17 residues. Written as DNA, the CDR3 is TGTGCCTGGAGTGCCCTCCGGACTAGCGGGGGGGACACTGAGCAGTTCTTC. Residues: CAWSALRTSGGDTEQFF.

This chain joins TRBV5-4 and TRBJ2-1; 9 nucleotides agree with TRBD1. Germline CDR1 and CDR2: SGHNT and YYREEE (reference sequence). The V segment lost 3 bases and the J segment 5 bases; nucleotides outside the gene matches: 3. The CDR3 is 14 amino acids. DNA of the CDR3: TGTGCCAGCAGCTCAGGACAGGGGAACAATGAGCAGTTCTTC. Protein sequence: CASSSGQGNNEQFF.

This clone was recorded a few times. The genes are TRBV5-1 and TRBJ2-5; TRBD1 matches at 7 bases. Germline-derived CDR1 and CDR2 are SGHRS and YFSETQ. With 3 bases clipped from V and 2 bases from J, the junction kept 1 base outside the gene matches. This CDR3 is 13 amino acids long. The CDR3 sequence is CASSWDRQETQYF. The CDR3 DNA reads TGCGCCAGCAGCTGGGACAGACAAGAGACCCAGTACTTC. Filled out from reference TRBV5-1 and TRBJ2-5, the complete variable domain reads KAGVTQTPRYLIKTRGQQVTLSCSPISGHRSVSWYQQTPGQGLQFLFEYFSETQRNKGNFPGRFSGRQFSNSRSEMNVSTLELGDSALYLCASSWDRQETQYFGPGTRLLVL.

The CDR3 DNA sequence: TGTGCCAGTAGTATGATCCGGGGGGGGGCCCTTAAGGAGCAGTACTTC. Its protein product is CASSMIRGGALKEQYF. V is TRBV19 and J is TRBJ2-7; 8 positions agree with TRBD2. V was pared by 3 bases and J by 7 bases, with 14 bases of the junction left unmatched. This CDR3 region has 16 residues. The germline gives CDR1 LNHDA, CDR2 SQIVND (reference sequence).

This clone was detected once. The J gene is TRBJ2-3, the V gene TRBV29-1; D is possibly TRBD2 (5 bases). Germline V lookup: CDR1 SQVTM, CDR2 ANQGSEA. V lost 6 bases and J 7 bases, leaving 11 bases between the germline ends. The CDR3 consists of 11 residues. The CDR3: CSVAPGNTQYF. As DNA, the CDR3 is TGCAGCGTGGCCCCGGGGAATACGCAGTATTTT.